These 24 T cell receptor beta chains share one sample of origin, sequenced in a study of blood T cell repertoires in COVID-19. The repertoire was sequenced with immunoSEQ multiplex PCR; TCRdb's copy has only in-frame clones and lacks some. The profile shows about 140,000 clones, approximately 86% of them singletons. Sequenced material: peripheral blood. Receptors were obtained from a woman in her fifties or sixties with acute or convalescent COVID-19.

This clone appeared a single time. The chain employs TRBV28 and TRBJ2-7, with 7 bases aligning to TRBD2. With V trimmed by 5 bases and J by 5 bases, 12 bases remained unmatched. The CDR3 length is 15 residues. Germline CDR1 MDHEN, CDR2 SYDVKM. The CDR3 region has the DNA TGTGCCAGCAGTACGGCGGGGGAGGGTATCCACGAGCAGTACTTC. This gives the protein CASSTAGEGIHEQYF.

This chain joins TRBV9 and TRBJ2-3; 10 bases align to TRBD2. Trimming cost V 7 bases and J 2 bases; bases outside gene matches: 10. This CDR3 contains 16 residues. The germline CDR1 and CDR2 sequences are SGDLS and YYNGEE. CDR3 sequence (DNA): TGTGCCAGCTCCCATTCAGCGGGGGGGGACACAGATACGCAGTATTTT. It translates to CASSHSAGGDTDTQYF.

The CDR3 DNA reads as TGTGCCAGCAGCGTAGTTACAGGGAACGGTGCAGCTTTCTTT. Translating it yields CASSVVTGNGAAFF. The chain couples TRBV9 to TRBJ1-1; perhaps TRBD1 as D (6 bases). Trimming cost V 0 bases and J 10 bases, with 16 bases left between them. CDR1 and CDR2 from the germline V gene are SGDLS and YYNGEE. The CDR3 covers 14 residues.

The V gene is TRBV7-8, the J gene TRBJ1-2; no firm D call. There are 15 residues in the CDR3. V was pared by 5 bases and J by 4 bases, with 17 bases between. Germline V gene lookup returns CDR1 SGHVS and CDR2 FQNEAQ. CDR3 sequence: CASSPHGGGLYGYTF. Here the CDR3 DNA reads TGTGCCAGCAGCCCCCATGGAGGCGGACTCTATGGCTACACCTTC.

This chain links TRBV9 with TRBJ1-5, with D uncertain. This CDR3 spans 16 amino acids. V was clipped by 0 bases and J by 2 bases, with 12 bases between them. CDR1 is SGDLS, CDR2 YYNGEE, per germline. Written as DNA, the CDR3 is TGTGCCAGCAGCGTAGGTTCGAGTATGGGCAATCAGCCCCAGCATTTT. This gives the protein CASSVGSSMGNQPQHF.

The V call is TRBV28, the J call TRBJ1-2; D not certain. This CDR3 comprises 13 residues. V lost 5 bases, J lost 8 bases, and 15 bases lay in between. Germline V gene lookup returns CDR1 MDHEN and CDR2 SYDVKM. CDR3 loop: CASSLGVMGGYTF. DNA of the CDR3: TGTGCCAGCAGTCTCGGGGTGATGGGAGGCTACACCTTC.

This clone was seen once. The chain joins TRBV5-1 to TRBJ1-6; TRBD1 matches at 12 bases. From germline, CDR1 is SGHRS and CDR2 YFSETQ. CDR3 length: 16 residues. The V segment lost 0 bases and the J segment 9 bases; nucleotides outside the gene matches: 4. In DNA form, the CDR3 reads TGCGCCAGCAGCTTGGAGGGACAGGGGGCTTTTTCACCCCTCCACTTT. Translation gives CASSLEGQGAFSPLHF.

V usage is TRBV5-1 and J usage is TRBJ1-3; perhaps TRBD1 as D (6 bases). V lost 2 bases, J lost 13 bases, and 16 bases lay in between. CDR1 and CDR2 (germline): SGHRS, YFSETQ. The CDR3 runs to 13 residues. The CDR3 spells CASSFSGESMIYF. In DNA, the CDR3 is TGCGCCAGCAGCTTTTCAGGGGAAAGCATGATATATTTT.

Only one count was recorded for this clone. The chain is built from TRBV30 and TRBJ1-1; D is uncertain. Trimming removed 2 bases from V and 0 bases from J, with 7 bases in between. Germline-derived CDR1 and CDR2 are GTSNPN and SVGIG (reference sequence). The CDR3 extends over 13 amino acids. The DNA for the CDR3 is TGTGCCTGGAGTTGGCAGGTGAACACTGAAGCTTTCTTT. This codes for CAWSWQVNTEAFF.

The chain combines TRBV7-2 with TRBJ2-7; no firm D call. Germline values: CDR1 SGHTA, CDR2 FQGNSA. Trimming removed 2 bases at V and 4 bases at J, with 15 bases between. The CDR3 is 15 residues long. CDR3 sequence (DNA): TGTGCCAGCAGCTTAAAAGTCGGGTCCGGGTACGAGCAGTACTTC. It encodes CASSLKVGSGYEQYF.

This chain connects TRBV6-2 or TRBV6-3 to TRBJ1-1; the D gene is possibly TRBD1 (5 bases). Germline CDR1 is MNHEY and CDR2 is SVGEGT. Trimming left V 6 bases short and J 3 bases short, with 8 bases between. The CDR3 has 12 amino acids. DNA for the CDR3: TGTGCCAGCAGCCTCAGGGACACTGAAGCTTTCTTT. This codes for CASSLRDTEAFF.

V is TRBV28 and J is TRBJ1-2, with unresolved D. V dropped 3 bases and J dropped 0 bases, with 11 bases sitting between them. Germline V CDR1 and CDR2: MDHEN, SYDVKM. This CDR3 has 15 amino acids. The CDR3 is CASSLTSRANYGYTF. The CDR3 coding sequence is TGTGCCAGCAGTTTGACTTCTCGAGCTAACTATGGCTACACCTTC.

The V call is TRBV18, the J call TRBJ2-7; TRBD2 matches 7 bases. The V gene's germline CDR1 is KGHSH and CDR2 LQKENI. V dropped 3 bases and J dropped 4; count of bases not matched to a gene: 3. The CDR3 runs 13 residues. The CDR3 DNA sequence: TGTGCCAGCTCACCGGGGGAGGGGTACGAGCAGTACTTC. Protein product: CASSPGEGYEQYF.

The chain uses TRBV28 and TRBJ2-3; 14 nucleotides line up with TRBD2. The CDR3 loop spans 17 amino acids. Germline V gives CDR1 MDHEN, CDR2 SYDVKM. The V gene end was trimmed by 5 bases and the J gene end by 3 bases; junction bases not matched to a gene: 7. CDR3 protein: CASSPETSGGATDTQYF. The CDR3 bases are TGTGCCAGCAGTCCGGAGACTAGCGGGGGGGCAACAGATACGCAGTATTTT.

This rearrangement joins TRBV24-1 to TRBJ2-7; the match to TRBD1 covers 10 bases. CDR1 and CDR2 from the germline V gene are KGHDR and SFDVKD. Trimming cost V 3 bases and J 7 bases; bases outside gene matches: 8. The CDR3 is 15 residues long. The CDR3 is CATSDAGQGVREQYF. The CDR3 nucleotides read TGTGCCACCAGTGATGCAGGACAGGGGGTAAGGGAGCAGTACTTC.

The CDR3 DNA reads as TGTGCCAGCACCTCACAGGGACGAATCTATAATTCACCCCTCCACTTT. Translation gives CASTSQGRIYNSPLHF. The chain recombines TRBV27 with TRBJ1-6; TRBD1 is a possible D gene (6 bases). V gave up 7 bases and J gave up 3 bases, with 16 bases separating them. There are 16 residues in the CDR3. Germline V gives CDR1 MNHEY, CDR2 SMNVEV (reference sequence).

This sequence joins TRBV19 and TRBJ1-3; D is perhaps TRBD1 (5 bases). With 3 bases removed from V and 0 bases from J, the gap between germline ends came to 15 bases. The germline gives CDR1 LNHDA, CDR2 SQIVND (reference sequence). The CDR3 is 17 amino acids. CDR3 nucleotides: TGTGCCAGTAGTATCCCTCCGGACGGACACTCTGGAAACACCATATATTTT. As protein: CASSIPPDGHSGNTIYF.

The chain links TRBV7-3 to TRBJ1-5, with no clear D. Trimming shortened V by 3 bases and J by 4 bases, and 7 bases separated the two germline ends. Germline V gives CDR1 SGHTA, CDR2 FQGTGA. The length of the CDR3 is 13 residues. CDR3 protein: CASSFVENQPQHF. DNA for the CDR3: TGTGCCAGCAGCTTCGTGGAGAATCAGCCCCAGCATTTT. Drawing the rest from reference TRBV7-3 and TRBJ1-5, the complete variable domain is GAGVSQTPSNKVTEKGKYVELRCDPISGHTALYWYRQSLGQGPEFLIYFQGTGAADDSGLPNDRFFAVRPEGSVSTLKIQRTERGDSAVYLCASSFVENQPQHFGDGTRLSIL.

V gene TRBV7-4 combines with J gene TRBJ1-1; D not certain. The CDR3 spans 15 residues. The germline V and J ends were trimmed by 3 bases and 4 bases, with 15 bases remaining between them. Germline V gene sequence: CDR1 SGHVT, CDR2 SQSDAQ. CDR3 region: CASSFSSGVTTEAFF. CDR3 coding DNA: TGTGCCAGCAGCTTTTCATCCGGGGTTACCACTGAAGCTTTCTTT.

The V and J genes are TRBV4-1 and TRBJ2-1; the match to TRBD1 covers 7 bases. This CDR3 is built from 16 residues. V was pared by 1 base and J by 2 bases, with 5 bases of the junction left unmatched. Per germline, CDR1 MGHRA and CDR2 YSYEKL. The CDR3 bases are TGCGCCAGCAGCCAAGTCGGTCAGGGGGCCTACAATGAGCAGTTCTTC. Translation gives CASSQVGQGAYNEQFF.

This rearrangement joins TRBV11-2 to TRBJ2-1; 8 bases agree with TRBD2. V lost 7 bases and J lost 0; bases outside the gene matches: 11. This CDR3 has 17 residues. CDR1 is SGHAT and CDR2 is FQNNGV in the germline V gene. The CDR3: CASTDPLAGSSYNEQFF. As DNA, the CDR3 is TGTGCCAGCACCGACCCCTTAGCGGGAAGCTCCTACAATGAGCAGTTCTTC.

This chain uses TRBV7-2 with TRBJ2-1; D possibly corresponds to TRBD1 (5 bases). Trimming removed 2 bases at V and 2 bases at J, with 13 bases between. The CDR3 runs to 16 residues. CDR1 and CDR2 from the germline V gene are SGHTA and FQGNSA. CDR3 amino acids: CASSLQTVFPYNEQFF. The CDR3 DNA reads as TGTGCCAGCAGCTTACAGACAGTCTTCCCCTACAATGAGCAGTTCTTC.

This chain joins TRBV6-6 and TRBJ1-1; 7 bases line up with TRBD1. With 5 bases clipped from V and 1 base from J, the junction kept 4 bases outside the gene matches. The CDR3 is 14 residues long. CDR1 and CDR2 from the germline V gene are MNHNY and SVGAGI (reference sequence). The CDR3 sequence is CASSATGRNTEAFF. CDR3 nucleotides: TGTGCCAGCAGTGCGACAGGGCGGAACACTGAAGCTTTCTTT.

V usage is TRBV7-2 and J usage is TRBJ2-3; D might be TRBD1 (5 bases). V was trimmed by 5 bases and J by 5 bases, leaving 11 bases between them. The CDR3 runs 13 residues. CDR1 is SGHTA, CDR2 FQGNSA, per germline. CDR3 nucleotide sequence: TGTGCCAGCAGCCCCCTGGGGCTAGATACGCAGTATTTT. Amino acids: CASSPLGLDTQYF.